This TCR beta chain comes out of a study of blood T cell repertoires in COVID-19. Background on the study: The analysed material was cDNA or gDNA that came from T cells, B-cell-depleted T cells, or PBMCs.

Profiling relied on immunoSEQ multiplex PCR, and the TCRdb table lists in-frame clones only, not all of them. Here the sample spans approximately 340,000 clones, roughly 87% being singletons. The CDR3 is made up of 16 amino acids. CDR1 is SGHAT, CDR2 FQNNGV, per germline. V trimming: 0 bases; J trimming: 3 bases; junction bases outside the gene matches: 4. The sequenced sample was peripheral blood. This TCR was recovered from a young man with COVID-19, enrolled during active disease. V is TRBV11-2 and J is TRBJ1-5; 8 bases align to TRBD1. Here the CDR3 reads CASSLDGQGYNQPQHF. Here the CDR3 DNA reads TGTGCCAGCAGCTTAGACGGACAGGGCTACAATCAGCCCCAGCATTTT. Looking up the rest from reference TRBV11-2 and TRBJ1-5 gives the full variable domain: EAGVAQSPRYKIIEKRQSVAFWCNPISGHATLYWYQQILGQGPKLLIQFQNNGVVDDSQLPKDRFSAERLKGVDSTLKIQPAKLEDSAVYLCASSLDGQGYNQPQHFGDGTRLSIL.